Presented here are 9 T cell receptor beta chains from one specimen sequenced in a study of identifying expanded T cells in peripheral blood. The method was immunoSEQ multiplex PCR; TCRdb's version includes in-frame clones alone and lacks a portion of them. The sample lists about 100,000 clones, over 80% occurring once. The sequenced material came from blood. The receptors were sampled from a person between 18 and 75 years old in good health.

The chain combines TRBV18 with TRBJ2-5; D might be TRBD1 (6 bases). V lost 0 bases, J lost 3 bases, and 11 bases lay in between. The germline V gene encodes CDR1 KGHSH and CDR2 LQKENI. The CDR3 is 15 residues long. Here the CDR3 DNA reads TGTGCCAGCTCACCACCGAACAGGGAAGAAGAGACCCAGTACTTC. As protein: CASSPPNREEETQYF.

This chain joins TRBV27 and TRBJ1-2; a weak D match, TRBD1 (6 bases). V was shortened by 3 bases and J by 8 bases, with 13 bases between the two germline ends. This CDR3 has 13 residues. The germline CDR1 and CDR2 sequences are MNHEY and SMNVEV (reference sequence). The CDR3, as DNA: TGTGCCAGCAGTTTTCGGGGGGCGCAAGGCTACACCTTC. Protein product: CASSFRGAQGYTF.

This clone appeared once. CDR3 DNA: TGCGCCAGCAGCCAAGATGACAATCAGCCCCAGCATTTT. Its translation is CASSQDDNQPQHF. This chain connects TRBV4-3 to TRBJ1-5; D not resolved. Trimming pared 0 bases from V and 3 bases from J, leaving 3 bases between. The germline V gene encodes CDR1 LGHNA and CDR2 YSLEER. CDR3 length: 13 amino acids.

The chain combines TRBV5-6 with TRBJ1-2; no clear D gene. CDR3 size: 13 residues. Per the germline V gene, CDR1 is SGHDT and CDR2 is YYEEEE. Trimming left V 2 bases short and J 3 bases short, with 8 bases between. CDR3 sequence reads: CASSFPSDYGYTF. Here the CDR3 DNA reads TGTGCCAGCAGCTTTCCGAGCGACTATGGCTACACCTTC.

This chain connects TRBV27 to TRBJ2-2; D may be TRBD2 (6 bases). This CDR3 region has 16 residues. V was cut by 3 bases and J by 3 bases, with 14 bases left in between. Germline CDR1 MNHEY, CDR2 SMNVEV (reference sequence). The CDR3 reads CASSLGRGLDTGELFF. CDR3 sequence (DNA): TGTGCCAGCAGTTTGGGGCGGGGTTTGGACACCGGGGAGCTGTTTTTT.

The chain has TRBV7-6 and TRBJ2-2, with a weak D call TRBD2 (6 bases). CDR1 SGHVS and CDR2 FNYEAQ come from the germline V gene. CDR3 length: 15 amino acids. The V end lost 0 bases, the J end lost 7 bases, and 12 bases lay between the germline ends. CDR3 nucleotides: TGTGCCAGCAGCTTAGCGGGGGGAGGAGGCGGGGAGCTGTTTTTT. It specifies CASSLAGGGGGELFF. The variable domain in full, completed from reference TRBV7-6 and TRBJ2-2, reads GAGVSQSPRYKVTKRGQDVALRCDPISGHVSLYWYRQALGQGPEFLTYFNYEAQQDKSGLPNDRFSAERPEGSISTLTIQRTEQRDSAMYRCASSLAGGGGGELFFGEGSRLTVL.

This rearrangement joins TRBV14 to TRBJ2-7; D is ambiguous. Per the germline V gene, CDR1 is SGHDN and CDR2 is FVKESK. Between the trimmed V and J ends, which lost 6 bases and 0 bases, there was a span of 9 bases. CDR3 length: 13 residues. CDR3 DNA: TGTGCCAGCAGAGGGCAGTCCTCCTACGAGCAGTACTTC. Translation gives CASRGQSSYEQYF.

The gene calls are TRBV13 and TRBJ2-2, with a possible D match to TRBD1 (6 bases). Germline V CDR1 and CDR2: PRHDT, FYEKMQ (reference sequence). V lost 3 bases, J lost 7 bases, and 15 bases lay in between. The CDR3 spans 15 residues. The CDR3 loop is CASSLWSGVDGELFF. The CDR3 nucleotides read TGTGCCAGCAGCTTGTGGTCAGGGGTGGACGGGGAGCTGTTTTTT.

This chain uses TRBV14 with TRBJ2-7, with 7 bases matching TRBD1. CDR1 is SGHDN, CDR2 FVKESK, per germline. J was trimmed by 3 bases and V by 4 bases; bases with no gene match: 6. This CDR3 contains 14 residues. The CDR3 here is CASSPDREIYEQYF. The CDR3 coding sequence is TGTGCCAGCAGCCCTGACAGGGAAATCTACGAGCAGTACTTC.